This T cell receptor beta chain comes out of a study of OX40 agonist ivuxolimab in advanced cancers. Study-wide results and caveats: The mean number of expanded clones was higher in CD8+ T cells than in CD4+.

CDR3 length equals 20 residues. The germline gives CDR1 SGDLS, CDR2 YYNGEE. The J segment lost 2 bases and the V segment lost 1 base, leaving 15 bases of the junction unmatched. A note on this clone: Its antigen is still unknown.

Assay: immunoSEQ multiplex PCR; the TCRdb copy retains only in-frame clones and omits some. Seen here are around 34,000 clones, around four fifths observed once, and the top ten hold about a quarter. The source is an adult with an advanced solid tumor such as melanoma, head and neck, liver or kidney cancer. This chain connects TRBV9 to TRBJ2-1; TRBD2 matches at 10 bases. The material was CD4+ or CD8+ T cells sorted from blood, obtained in a trial of the OX40 agonist ivuxolimab. The CDR3 spells CASSVTPRAGGPVPYNEQFF. Here the CDR3 DNA reads TGTGCCAGCAGCGTAACCCCCCGAGCGGGGGGGCCCGTTCCCTACAATGAGCAGTTCTTC.